This entry features one T cell receptor beta chain sequence. The data belong to a study of T cell changes during pregnancy in multiple sclerosis. Sequencing was performed with immunoSEQ multiplex PCR; in TCRdb, only in-frame clones are kept and a portion is missing. The table records roughly 63,000 clones, roughly 93% of them present only once. V trimming: 5 bases; J trimming: 8 bases; junction bases outside the gene matches: 9. The CDR3 contains 16 residues. Per germline, CDR1 KGHSH and CDR2 LQKENI. This receptor was obtained from a female donor with multiple sclerosis, enrolled in a pregnancy study. The sample consisted of CD8+ T cells from peripheral blood mononuclear cells, taken in the second trimester of pregnancy. This chain connects TRBV18 to TRBJ2-1, with 13 bases aligning to TRBD2. The CDR3 DNA sequence: TGTGCCAGCTCATTCCTGACTAGCGGGAGGCGGGATGAGCAGTTCTTC. Translated, it gives CASSFLTSGRRDEQFF.